This T cell receptor (beta chain) was recorded in a study of response to subunit inactivated influenza vaccine. V was trimmed by 5 bases and J by 2 bases, leaving 12 bases between them. The CDR3 length is 15 residues. TCRdb ran MiXCR on the RT-PCR reads and lists one entry per CDR3 protein. The table records 500,000 to 600,000 distinct CDR3 sequences, approximately 10% of them present only once. This clonotype was counted between two and nine times. Another study also made use of these data, one on T cells expressing NK-cell markers. That report adds: TCR beta libraries carry UMIs added by 5'RACE template switching. Sorted CD3+CD56-NKG2C+, CD3+CD56+NKG2C+ and CD3+CD56+NKG2C- T cells supplied the TCR beta repertoires. Among eight sequenced donors, seven carried HCMV seropositivity while one was seronegative. As a fraction of CD8+ T cells, dominant NKG2C+ clonotypes reached about 1.0-8% in 5 to 7 donors.

The TCR was taken from a man aged 50 to 60 who received an inactivated influenza vaccine. The sequenced sample was PBMCs from blood, obtained on the day of vaccination. The chain couples TRBV12-3 or TRBV12-4 to TRBJ2-2, with a tentative D call TRBD2 (6 bases). In DNA form, the CDR3 reads TGTGCCAGCAGTCCTAGGACTATCAACACCGGGGAGCTGTTTTTT. Amino acids: CASSPRTINTGELFF.